This T cell receptor (beta chain) was captured in a study of identical twins. TCRdb re-called the 5' RACE reads through MiXCR, storing one row per CDR3 protein. The table lists 500,000 to 550,000 distinct CDR3 sequences, approximately 22% of them singletons. Germline CDR1 is SGHKS and CDR2 is YYEKEE (reference sequence). The CDR3 loop spans 15 amino acids. V shed 0 bases, J shed 8 bases, and the junction held 4 bases outside the gene matches. Separately, the same data were catalogued under a study of T cells expressing NK-cell markers. In that study: The study found these clonotypes also leading the CD3+CD56-NKG2C+ fraction in a few donors.

Sequencing was done on a sample of CD4+ T cells sorted from blood. The chain has TRBV5-5 and TRBJ2-1; 11 bases map to TRBD2. The sequence came from a woman younger than 30 in good health. The CDR3 coding sequence is TGTGCCAGCAGCTTGGGACTAGCGGGAACCTATGAGCAGTTCTTC. Translating gives CASSLGLAGTYEQFF.